The entry below gives a single T cell receptor (beta chain) sequence along with its context. Its antigen remains unknown. These data are taken from a study of cytomegalovirus exposure and HLA in healthy donors. Findings and caveats of the study: There were some V segments, including TRBV6-2 and TRBV6-3, excluded as indistinguishable. Accurate HLA-A and HLA-B prediction from TCR beta sequences was reported for most subjects.

The PCR ran on 60 Vbeta and 13 Jbeta primers. Profiling relied on immunoSEQ multiplex PCR, and the TCRdb table lists in-frame clones only, not all of them. The data contain 95,000 to 150,000 clones, 15% to 17% of them singletons. The CDR3 contains 14 residues. CDR1 and CDR2 from the germline V gene are MNHEY and SMNVEV (reference sequence). Trimming pared 7 bases from V and 5 bases from J, leaving 17 bases between. This sequence joins TRBV27 and TRBJ1-2, with D tentatively TRBD1 (5 bases). The receptor comes from a woman aged 18-29 years in good health and CMV-seronegative. The source material was PBMCs. The chain's CDR3 is CASKGLGGEYGYTF. The CDR3, as DNA: TGTGCCAGCAAGGGGTTGGGGGGAGAATATGGCTACACCTTC.